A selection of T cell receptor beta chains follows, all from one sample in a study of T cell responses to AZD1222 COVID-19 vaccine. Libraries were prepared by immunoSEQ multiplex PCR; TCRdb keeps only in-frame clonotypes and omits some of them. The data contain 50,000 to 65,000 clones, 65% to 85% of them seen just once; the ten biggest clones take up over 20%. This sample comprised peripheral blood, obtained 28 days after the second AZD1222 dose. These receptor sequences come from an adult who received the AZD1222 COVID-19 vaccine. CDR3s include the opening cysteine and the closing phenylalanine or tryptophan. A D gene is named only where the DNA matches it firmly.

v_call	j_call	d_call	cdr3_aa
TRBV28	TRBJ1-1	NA	CASTKPPGVNTEAFF
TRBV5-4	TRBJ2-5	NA	CASSPAEGPETQYF
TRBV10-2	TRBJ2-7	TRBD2	CASSLRTSGKGGEQYF
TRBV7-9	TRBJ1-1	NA	CASSTYRAREAFF
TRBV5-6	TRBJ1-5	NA	CASSLAGGQAQPQHF
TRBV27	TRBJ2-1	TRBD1	CASSSNRGNEQFF
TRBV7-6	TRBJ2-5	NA	CASSLARRGGETQYF
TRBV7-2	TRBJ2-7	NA	CASSSDGRGEQYF
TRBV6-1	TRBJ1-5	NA	CASSEDQGFNQPQHF
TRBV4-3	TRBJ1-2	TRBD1	CASSQGGRGQGAGGYTF
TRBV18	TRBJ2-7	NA	CASSPPVGRTEQYF
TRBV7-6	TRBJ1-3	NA	CASSLGPTSGNTIYF
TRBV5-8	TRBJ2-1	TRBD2	CASSLRDYSYNEQFF
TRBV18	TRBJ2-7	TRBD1	CASSPDRVGEQYF
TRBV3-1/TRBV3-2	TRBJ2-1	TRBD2	CASSPGLAGEQFF
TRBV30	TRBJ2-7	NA	CACSTAGGPFYEQYF
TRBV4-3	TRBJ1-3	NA	CASSRDRIAGNTIYF
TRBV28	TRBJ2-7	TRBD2	CATPGLAASYEQYF
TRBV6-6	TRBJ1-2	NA	CASSRDYGDGYTF
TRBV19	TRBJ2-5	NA	CASSMSQETQYF
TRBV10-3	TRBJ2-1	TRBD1	CAIKPTGANYNEQFF
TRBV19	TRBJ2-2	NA	CASTTATGNTGELFF
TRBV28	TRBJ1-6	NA	CASRSTGINSPLHF
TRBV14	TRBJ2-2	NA	CASSPRTAMNTGELFF
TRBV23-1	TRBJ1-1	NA	CALMNTEAFF
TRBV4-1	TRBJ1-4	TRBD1	CASSRQTDRGTILNEKLFF
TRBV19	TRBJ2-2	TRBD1	CASSIIRGLWDTGELFF
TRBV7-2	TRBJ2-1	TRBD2	CASSFQRDPRNEQFF
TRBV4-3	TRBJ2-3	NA	CASRMGDTQYF
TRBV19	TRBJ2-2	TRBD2	CASSIFPSGSTGELFF
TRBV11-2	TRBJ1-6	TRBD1	CASSVTGGGTLNSPLHF
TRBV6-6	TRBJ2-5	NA	CASSYRHQETQYF
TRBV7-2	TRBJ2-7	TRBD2	CASSFPGLALEQYF
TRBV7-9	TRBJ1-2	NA	CASSSNPLGYTF
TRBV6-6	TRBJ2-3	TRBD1	CASQTHRGDTQYF
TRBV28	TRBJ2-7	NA	CASSSPTPGNYEQYF
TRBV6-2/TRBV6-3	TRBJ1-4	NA	CASSPYTEKLFF